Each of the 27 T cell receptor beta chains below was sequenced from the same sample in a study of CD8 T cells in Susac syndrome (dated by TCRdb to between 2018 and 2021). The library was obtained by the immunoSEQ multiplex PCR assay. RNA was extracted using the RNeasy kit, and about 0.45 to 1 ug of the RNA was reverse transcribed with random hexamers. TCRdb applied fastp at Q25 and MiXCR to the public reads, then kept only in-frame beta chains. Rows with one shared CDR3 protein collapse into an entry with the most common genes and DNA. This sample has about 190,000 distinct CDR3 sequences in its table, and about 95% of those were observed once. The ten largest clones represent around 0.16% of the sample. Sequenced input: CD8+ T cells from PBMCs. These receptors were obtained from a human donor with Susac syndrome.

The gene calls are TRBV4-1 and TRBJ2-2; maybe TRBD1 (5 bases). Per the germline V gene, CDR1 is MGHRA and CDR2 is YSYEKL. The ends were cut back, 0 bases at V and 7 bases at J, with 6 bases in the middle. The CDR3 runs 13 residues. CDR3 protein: CASSQEGLGELFF. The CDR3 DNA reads TGCGCCAGCAGCCAAGAGGGGCTCGGGGAGCTGTTTTTT.

CDR3 nucleotides: TGCAGTGCCAGAAAGGGGAGCTCCTACAATGAGCAGTTCTTC. It translates to CSARKGSSYNEQFF. The chain couples TRBV20-1 to TRBJ2-1; D could derive from TRBD1 or TRBD2 (5 bases each). Germline CDR1 reads DFQATT; CDR2 reads SNEGSKA (reference sequence). The CDR3 is 14 residues long. V lost 6 bases and J lost 0, with 12 bases in between.

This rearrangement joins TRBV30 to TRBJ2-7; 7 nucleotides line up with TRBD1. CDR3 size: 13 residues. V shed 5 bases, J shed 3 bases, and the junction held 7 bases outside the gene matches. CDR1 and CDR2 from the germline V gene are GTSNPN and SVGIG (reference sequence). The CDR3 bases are TGTGCCTGGGGCCGGGACAGAATCTACGAGCAGTACTTC. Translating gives CAWGRDRIYEQYF.

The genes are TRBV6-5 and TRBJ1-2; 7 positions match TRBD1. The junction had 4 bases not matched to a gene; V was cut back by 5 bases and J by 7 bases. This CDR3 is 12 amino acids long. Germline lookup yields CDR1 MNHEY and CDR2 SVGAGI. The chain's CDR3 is CASSLDRFGYTF. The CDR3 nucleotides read TGTGCCAGCAGTCTGGACAGGTTTGGCTACACCTTC.

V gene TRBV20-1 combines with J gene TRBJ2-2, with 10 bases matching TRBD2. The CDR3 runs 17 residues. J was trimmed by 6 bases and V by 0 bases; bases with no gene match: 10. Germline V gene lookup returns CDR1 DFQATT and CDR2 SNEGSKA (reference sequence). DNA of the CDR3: TGCAGTGCTAGAGATGAGAGCGGGAGGGCCCAGCCCGGGGAGCTGTTTTTT. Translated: CSARDESGRAQPGELFF.

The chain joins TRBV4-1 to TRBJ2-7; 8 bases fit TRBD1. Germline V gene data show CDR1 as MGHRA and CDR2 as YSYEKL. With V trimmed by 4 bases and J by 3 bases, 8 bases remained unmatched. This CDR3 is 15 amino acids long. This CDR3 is CASSPRTGKVYEQYF. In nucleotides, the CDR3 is TGCGCCAGCAGCCCTAGGACAGGGAAGGTCTACGAGCAGTACTTC.

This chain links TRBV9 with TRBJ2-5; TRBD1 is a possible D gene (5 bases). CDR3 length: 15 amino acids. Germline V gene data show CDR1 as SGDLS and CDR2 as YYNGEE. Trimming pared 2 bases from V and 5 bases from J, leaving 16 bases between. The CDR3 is CASSVYLRVGETQYF. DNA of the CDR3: TGTGCCAGCAGCGTTTACCTCAGGGTCGGGGAGACCCAGTACTTC.

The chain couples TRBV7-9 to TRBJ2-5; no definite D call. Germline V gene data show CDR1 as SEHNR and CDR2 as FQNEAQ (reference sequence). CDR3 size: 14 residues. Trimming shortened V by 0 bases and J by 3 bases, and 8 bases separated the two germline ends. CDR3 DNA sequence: TGTGCCAGCAGCTTAGCTTACAGAGAAGAGACCCAGTACTTC. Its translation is CASSLAYREETQYF.

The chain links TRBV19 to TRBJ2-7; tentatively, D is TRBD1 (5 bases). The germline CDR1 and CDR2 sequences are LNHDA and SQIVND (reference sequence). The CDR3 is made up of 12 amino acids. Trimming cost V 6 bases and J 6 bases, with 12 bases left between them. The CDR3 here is CASSPPQGEQYF. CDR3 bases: TGTGCCAGTAGCCCACCCCAGGGCGAGCAGTACTTC.

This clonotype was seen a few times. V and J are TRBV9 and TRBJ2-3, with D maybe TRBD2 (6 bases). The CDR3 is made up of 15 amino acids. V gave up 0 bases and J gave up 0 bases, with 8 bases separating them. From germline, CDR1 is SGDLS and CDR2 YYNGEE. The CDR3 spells CASSVVSGSTDTQYF. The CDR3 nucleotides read TGTGCCAGCAGCGTAGTTAGCGGAAGCACAGATACGCAGTATTTT.

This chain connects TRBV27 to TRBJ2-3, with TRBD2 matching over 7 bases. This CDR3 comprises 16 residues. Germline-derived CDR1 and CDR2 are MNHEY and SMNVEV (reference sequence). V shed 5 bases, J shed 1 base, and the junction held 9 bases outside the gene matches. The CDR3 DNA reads TGTGCCAGCAGTCCTCGACTAGCCTTGGGCACAGATACGCAGTATTTT. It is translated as CASSPRLALGTDTQYF.

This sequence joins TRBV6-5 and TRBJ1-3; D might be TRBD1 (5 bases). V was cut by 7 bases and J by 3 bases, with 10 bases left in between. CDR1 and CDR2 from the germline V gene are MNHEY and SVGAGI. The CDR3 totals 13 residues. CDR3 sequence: CASNSGFGNTIYF. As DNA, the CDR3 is TGTGCCAGCAACTCAGGGTTTGGAAACACCATATATTTT.

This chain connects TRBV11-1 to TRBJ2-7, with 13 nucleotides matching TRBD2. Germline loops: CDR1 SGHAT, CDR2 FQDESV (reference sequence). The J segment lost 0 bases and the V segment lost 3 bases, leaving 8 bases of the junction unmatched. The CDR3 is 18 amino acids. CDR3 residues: CASSFVWTSGGYSYEQYF. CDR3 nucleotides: TGTGCCAGCAGCTTTGTTTGGACTAGCGGGGGATACTCCTACGAGCAGTACTTC.

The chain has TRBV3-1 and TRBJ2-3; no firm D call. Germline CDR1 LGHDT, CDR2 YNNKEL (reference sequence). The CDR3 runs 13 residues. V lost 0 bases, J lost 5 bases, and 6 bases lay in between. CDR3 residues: CASSQDWLDTQYF. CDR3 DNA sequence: TGTGCCAGCAGCCAAGACTGGTTAGATACGCAGTATTTT.

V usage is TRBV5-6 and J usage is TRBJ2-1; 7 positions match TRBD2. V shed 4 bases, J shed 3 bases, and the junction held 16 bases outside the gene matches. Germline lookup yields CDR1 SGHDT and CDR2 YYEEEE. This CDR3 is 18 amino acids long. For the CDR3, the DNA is TGTGCCAGCAGCCCGCCGTCCTATTTCAGCGGGGACTACAATGAGCAGTTCTTC. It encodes CASSPPSYFSGDYNEQFF. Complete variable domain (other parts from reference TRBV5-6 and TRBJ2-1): DAGVTQSPTHLIKTRGQQVTLRCSPKSGHDTVSWYQQALGQGPQFIFQYYEEEERQRGNFPDRFSGHQFPNYSSELNVNALLLGDSALYLCASSPPSYFSGDYNEQFFGPGTRLTVL.

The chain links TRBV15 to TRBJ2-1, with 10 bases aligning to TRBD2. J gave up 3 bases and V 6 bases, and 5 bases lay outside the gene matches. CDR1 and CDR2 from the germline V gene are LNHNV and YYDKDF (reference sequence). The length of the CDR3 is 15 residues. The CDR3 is CATSPPSGSYNEQFF. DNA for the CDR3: TGTGCCACCAGTCCTCCTAGCGGGAGCTACAATGAGCAGTTCTTC.

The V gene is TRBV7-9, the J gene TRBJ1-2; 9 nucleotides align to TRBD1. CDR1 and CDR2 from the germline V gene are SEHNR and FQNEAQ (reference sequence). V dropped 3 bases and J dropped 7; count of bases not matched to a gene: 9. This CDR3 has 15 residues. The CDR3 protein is CASSLGTGNFLGYTF. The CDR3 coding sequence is TGTGCCAGCAGCTTGGGGACAGGGAATTTTCTTGGCTACACCTTC.

The CDR3 protein is CASSPGPKNIQYF. CDR3 DNA sequence: TGTGCCAGCAGCCCGGGCCCCAAAAACATTCAGTACTTC. This chain joins TRBV11-2 and TRBJ2-4, with D unresolved. The germline V gene encodes CDR1 SGHAT and CDR2 FQNNGV. The CDR3 has 13 amino acids. The V end was cut by 5 bases, the J end by 2 bases, with 7 bases between.

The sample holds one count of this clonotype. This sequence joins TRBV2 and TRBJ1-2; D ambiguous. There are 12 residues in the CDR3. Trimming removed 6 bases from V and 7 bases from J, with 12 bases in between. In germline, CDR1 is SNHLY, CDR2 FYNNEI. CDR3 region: CASSQALFGYTF. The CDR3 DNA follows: TGTGCCAGCAGCCAGGCATTATTTGGCTACACCTTC.

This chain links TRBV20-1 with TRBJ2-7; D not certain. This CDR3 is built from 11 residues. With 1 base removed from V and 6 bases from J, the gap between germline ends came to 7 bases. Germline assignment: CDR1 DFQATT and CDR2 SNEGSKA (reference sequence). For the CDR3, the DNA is TGCAGTGCTAGAGCCCTACGCGAGCAGTACTTC. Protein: CSARALREQYF.

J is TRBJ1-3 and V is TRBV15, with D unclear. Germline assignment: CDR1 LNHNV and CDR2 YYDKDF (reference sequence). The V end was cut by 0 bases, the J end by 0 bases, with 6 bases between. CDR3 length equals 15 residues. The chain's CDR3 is CATSRDGISGNTIYF. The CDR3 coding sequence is TGTGCCACCAGCAGAGATGGGATCTCTGGAAACACCATATATTTT.

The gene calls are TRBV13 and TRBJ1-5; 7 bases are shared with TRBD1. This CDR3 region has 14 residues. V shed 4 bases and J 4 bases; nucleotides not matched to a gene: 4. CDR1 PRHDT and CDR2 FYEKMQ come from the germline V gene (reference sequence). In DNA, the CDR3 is TGTGCCAGCAGCTCGGGACAGTGGAATCAGCCCCAGCATTTT. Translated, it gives CASSSGQWNQPQHF.

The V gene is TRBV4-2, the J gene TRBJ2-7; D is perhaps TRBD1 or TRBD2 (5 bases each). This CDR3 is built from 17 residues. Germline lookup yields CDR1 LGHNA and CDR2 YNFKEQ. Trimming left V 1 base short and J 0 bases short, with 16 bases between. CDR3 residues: CASSQGVGRDASYEQYF. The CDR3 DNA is TGTGCCAGCAGCCAAGGAGTGGGACGGGACGCCTCCTACGAGCAGTACTTC.

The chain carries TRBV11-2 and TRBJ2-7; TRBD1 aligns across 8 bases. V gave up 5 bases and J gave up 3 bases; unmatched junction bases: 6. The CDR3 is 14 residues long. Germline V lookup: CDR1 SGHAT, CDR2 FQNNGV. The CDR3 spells CASSTGTGIYEQYF. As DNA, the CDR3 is TGTGCCAGCAGCACCGGGACAGGCATCTACGAGCAGTACTTC.

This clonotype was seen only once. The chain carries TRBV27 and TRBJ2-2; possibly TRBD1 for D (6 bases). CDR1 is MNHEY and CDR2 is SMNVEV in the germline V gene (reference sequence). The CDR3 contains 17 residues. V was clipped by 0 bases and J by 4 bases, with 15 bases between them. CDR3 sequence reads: CASSLSSQGRSTGELFF. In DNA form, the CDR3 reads TGTGCCAGCAGTTTATCGAGCCAGGGGCGAAGCACCGGGGAGCTGTTTTTT.

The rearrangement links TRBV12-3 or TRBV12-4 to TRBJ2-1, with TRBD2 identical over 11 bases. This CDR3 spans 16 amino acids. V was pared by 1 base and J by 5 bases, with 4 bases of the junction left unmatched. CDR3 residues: CASSLETSGGDNEQFF. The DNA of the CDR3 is TGTGCCAGCAGTTTAGAAACTAGCGGGGGAGACAATGAGCAGTTCTTC.

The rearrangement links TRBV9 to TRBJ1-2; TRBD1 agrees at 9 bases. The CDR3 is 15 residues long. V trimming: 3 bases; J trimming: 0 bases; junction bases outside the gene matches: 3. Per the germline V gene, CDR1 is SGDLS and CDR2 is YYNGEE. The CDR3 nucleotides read TGTGCCAGCAGCGCTGGGGACAGGGCTAACTATGGCTACACCTTC. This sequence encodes CASSAGDRANYGYTF. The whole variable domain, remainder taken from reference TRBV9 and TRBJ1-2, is DSGVTQTPKHLITATGQRVTLRCSPRSGDLSVYWYQQSLDQGLQFLIQYYNGEERAKGNILERFSAQQFPDLHSELNLSSLELGDSALYFCASSAGDRANYGYTFGSGTRLTVV.